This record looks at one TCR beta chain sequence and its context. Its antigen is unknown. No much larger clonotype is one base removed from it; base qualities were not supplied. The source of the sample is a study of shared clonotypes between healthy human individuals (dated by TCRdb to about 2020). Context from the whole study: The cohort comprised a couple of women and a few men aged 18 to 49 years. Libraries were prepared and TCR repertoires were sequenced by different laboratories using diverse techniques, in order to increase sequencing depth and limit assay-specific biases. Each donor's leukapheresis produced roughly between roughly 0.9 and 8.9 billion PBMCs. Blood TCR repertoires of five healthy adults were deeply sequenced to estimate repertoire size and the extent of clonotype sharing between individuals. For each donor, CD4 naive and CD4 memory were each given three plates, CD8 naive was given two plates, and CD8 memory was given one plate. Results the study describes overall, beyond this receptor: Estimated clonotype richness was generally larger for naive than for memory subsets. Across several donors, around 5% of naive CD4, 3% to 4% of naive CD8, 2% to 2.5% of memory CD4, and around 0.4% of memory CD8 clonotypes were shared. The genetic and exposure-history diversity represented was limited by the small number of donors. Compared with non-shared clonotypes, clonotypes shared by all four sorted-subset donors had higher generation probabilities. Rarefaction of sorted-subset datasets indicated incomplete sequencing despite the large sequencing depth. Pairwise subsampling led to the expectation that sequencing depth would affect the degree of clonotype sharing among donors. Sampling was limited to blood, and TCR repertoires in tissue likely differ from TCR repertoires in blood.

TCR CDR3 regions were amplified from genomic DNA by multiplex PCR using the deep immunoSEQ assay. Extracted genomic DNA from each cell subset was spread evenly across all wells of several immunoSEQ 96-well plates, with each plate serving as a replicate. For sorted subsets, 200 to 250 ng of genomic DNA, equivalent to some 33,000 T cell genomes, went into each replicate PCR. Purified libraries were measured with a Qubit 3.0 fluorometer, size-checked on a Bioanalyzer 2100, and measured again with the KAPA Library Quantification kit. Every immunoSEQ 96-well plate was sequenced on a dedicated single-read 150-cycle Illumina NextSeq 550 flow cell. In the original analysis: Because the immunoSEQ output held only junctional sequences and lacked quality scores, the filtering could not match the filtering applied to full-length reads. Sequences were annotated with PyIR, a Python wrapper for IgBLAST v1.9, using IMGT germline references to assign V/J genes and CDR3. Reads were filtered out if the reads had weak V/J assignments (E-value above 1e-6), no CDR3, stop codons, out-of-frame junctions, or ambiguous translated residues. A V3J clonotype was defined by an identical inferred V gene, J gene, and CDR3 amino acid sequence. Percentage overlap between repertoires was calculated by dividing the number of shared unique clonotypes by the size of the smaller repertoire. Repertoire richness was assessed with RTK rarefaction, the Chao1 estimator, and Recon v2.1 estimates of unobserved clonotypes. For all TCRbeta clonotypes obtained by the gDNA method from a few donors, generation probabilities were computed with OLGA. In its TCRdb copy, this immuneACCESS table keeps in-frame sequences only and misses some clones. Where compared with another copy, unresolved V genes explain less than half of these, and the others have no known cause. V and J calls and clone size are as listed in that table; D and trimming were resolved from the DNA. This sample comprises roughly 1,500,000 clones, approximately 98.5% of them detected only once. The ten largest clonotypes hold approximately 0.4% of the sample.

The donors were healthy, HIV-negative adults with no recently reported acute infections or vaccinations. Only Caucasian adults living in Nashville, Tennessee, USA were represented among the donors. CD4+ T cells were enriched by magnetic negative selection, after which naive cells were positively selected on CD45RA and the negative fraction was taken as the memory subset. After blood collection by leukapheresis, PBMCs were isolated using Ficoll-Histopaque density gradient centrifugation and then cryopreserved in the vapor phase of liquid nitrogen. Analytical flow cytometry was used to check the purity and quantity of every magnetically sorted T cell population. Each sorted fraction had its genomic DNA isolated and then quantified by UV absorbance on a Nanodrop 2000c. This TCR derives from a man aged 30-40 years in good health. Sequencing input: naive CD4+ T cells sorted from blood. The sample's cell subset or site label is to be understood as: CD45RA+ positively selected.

Here the CDR3 is given as CASSSDREEKLFF. The sequenced DNA is TGTGCCAGCTCATCCGACAGGGAAGAAAAACTGTTTTTT. The chain links TRBV7-9 with TRBJ1-4; 7 junctional bases match TRBD1. V is cut back by 8 bases and J by 8 bases, with 8 bases in the junction unmatched. CDR1 SEHNR and CDR2 FQNEAQ are derived from the germline V gene (reference sequence). From the cysteine up to the phenylalanine, the CDR3 has a length of 13 residues. Kept here is only the CDR3 DNA, which spans 39 bases and is read in frame from base 1.